One T cell receptor (beta chain) is described in this entry. Its antigen remains unidentified. The assay was immunoSEQ multiplex PCR, and TCRdb's table has in-frame clones only and misses some. The sample lists about 370,000 clones; about 91% were seen once. These data originate in a study of Ad26.COV2.S vaccination and SARS-CoV-2 variants. Whole-study results and caveats: Analytic work on TCR breadth and depth might have understated the full extent of total T cell responses.

As for treatment: some 20 received Ad26.COV2.S at low or high dose, single or two shots; about 5 received placebo; per-sample allocation not given. Collection of samples fell on day 63 after the first vaccine or placebo injection. CDR3 size: 17 residues. Trimming took 3 bases from V and 0 from J, leaving 15 bases between them. Germline lookup yields CDR1 SEHNR and CDR2 FQNEAQ (reference sequence). This TCR came from a person between 18 and 59 years old who received the Ad26.COV2.S COVID-19 vaccine or a placebo. The chain has TRBV7-9 and TRBJ2-1; TRBD2 is a possible D gene (5 bases). The sequencing here drew on peripheral blood, taken in a trial of Ad26.COV2.S vaccine versus placebo. Written as DNA, the CDR3 is TGTGCCAGCAGCTTCCCCGGTCCAGCGGTCTCCTACAATGAGCAGTTCTTC. It is translated as CASSFPGPAVSYNEQFF.